The rows below give T cell receptor beta chains drawn from one sample of a study of vaccination effects on CD4 cells after COVID-19. These receptors lack a known antigen. Sequencing used immunoSEQ multiplex PCR; TCRdb keeps in-frame clones, though not all of them. The data contain 70,000 or so clones, around 70% of them singletons. Material: CD4+ T cells from PBMCs cultured with HIV peptides, obtained before COVID-19 vaccination. The source is a human donor who had a prior SARS-CoV-2 infection. Both conserved end residues are trimmed from each CDR3. Each record gives: V gene, J gene, CDR3 protein.

TRBV7-8,TRBJ2-2,ASSWLGRDTGELF
TRBV6-1,TRBJ1-6,ASSGIGQGGGHSPLH
TRBV15,TRBJ1-4,ATSRGRAGEKLF
TRBV10-3,TRBJ1-3,AIFSGNTIY
TRBV2,TRBJ2-3,ASSETLAGVTDTQY
TRBV19,TRBJ2-5,ASSTTGGGETQY
TRBV28,TRBJ2-5,ASSGGSGLKTQY
TRBV4-1,TRBJ1-6,ASSQTNSPLH
TRBV7-2,TRBJ1-2,ASSLGQGANGYT
TRBV6-5,TRBJ2-5,ASSSGETQY
TRBV6-4,TRBJ2-3,ASLQTGVEPDTQY